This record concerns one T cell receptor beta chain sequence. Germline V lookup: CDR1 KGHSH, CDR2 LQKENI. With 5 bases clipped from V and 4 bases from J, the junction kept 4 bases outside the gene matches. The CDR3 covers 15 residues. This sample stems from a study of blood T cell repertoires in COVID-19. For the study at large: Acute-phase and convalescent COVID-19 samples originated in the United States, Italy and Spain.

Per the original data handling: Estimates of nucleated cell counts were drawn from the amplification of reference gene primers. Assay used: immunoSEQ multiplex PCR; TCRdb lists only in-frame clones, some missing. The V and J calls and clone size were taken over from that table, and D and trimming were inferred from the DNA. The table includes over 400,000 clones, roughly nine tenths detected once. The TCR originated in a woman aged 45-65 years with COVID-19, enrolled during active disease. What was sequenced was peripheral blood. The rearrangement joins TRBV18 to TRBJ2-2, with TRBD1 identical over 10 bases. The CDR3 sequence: CASSVGTGATGELFF. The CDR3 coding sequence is TGTGCCAGCTCAGTCGGGACAGGGGCCACCGGGGAGCTGTTTTTT.